The rows below give T cell receptor beta chains drawn from one sample of a study of blood T cell repertoires in COVID-19. Measured with immunoSEQ multiplex PCR; TCRdb has only the in-frame clones, and not every one. The sample holds 200,000 or so clones, about 80% seen once. Source material: peripheral blood. The receptors originated from a human donor with acute or convalescent COVID-19. The donor label of this sample is uncertain. Both conserved end residues are part of each CDR3. A D gene is named only where the DNA matches it firmly. Clone size is not always given. Where it is, it says once, few, many or a class for expanded clones.

- TRBJ1-1 TRBV6-5 - CASSRDTGIEAFF TGTGCCAGCAGCCGGGACACGGGAATAGAAGCTTTCTTT
few TRBJ2-3 TRBV5-1 - CASSLAQLVSTDTQYF TGCGCCAGCAGCTTGGCCCAACTAGTGAGCACAGATACGCAGTATTTT
- TRBJ2-7 TRBV6-6 TRBD1 CATTGQGASEQYF TGTGCCACCACGGGACAGGGGGCAAGCGAGCAGTACTTC
- TRBJ2-1 TRBV7-9 - CASSLSTGVNEQFF TGTGCCAGCAGCTTAAGTACAGGAGTTAATGAGCAGTTCTTC
- TRBJ1-5 TRBV27 TRBD1 CASRGTAINQPQHF TGTGCCAGCAGAGGGACAGCCATCAATCAGCCCCAGCATTTT
- TRBJ1-1 TRBV6-5 - CASIESHLRTEAFF TGTGCCAGCATAGAGAGTCACCTGAGAACTGAAGCTTTCTTT
once TRBJ1-1 TRBV6-5 - CASSYGASNTEAFF TGTGCCAGCAGTTACGGGGCTTCGAACACTGAAGCTTTCTTT
- TRBJ1-5 TRBV19 - CASKGQFLQPQHF TGTGCCAGTAAAGGACAGTTCCTTCAGCCCCAGCATTTT
- TRBJ2-1 TRBV7-3 TRBD2 CASSLTSGGYNEQFF TGTGCCAGCAGCCTCACTAGCGGGGGGTACAATGAGCAGTTCTTC
- TRBJ2-2 TRBV30 - CAWSVLRETGELFF TGTGCCTGGAGTGTACTGCGGGAAACCGGGGAGCTGTTTTTT
- TRBJ1-2 TRBV10-3 TRBD1 CAIRVTGAEGYTF TGTGCCATCAGGGTGACAGGGGCAGAAGGCTACACCTTC
- TRBJ1-6 TRBV3-1/TRBV3-2 - CASSRPVGVNNSPLHF TGTGCCAGCAGCCGCCCGGTAGGGGTGAATAATTCACCCCTCCACTTT
- TRBJ1-6 TRBV6-5 - CASSYDGNSPLHF TGTGCCAGCAGTTATGACGGGAATTCACCCCTCCACTTT
- TRBJ2-1 TRBV18 - CASSPLTGNNEQFF TGTGCCAGCTCACCACTAACAGGAAACAATGAGCAGTTCTTC
- TRBJ1-3 TRBV7-9 - CASSSWTGGNTIYF TGTGCCAGCAGCTCCTGGACTGGTGGAAACACCATATATTTT
- TRBJ1-5 TRBV28 TRBD1 CASSRTGGSNQPQHF TGTGCCAGCAGTCGGACAGGGGGATCCAATCAGCCCCAGCATTTT
- TRBJ2-1 TRBV7-2 TRBD2 CASSRGTSGIYNEQFF TGTGCCAGCAGCCGGGGGACTAGCGGCATCTACAATGAGCAGTTCTTC
- TRBJ1-1 TRBV19 - CASSKRDMNTEAFF TGTGCCAGTAGTAAACGCGACATGAACACTGAAGCTTTCTTT
- TRBJ2-1 TRBV6-5 TRBD2 CASSAGGSYNEQFF TGTGCCAGCAGCGCGGGAGGCTCCTACAATGAGCAGTTCTTC
- TRBJ2-5 TRBV6-5 - CASSLDYSETQYF TGTGCCAGCAGTTTGGACTACTCGGAGACCCAGTACTTC
- TRBJ2-5 TRBV27 - CASRGRSDSETQYF TGTGCCAGCAGGGGTAGATCGGACTCGGAGACCCAGTACTTC
- TRBJ2-7 TRBV9 TRBD2 CASSVDIAGASEQYF TGTGCCAGCAGCGTAGATATAGCGGGAGCTAGCGAGCAGTACTTC
- TRBJ2-7 TRBV6-5 - CASNPTGDFYEQYF TGTGCCAGCAACCCAACAGGGGACTTCTACGAGCAGTACTTC
once TRBJ1-4 TRBV28 - CASSLQNEKLFF TGTGCCAGCAGTTTGCAGAATGAAAAACTGTTTTTT
- TRBJ1-2 TRBV28 - CASSTGLKNYGYTF TGTGCCAGCAGTACGGGACTGAAGAACTATGGCTACACCTTC
- TRBJ2-3 TRBV3-1/TRBV3-2 TRBD2 CASSPLNPSGFTDTQYF TGTGCCAGCAGCCCTTTGAATCCTAGCGGCTTCACAGATACGCAGTATTTT
- TRBJ1-5 TRBV10-2 - CASGRLSGSNQPQHF TGCGCCAGCGGGAGACTCAGCGGGAGCAATCAGCCCCAGCATTTT
- TRBJ2-1 TRBV5-1 TRBD2 CASSPGTSGYNEQFF TGCGCCAGCAGCCCCGGGACTAGTGGCTACAATGAGCAGTTCTTC
- TRBJ2-1 TRBV4-3 - CASSQDMRLINEQFF TGCGCCAGCAGCCAAGATATGCGACTGATTAATGAGCAGTTCTTC
few TRBJ1-5 TRBV10-2 - CASSEWQGNQPQHF TGCGCCAGCAGTGAATGGCAGGGCAATCAGCCCCAGCATTTT
- TRBJ1-1 TRBV19 - CATRSGGTRGMNTEAFF TGTGCCACCAGATCTGGCGGGACCCGAGGCATGAACACTGAAGCTTTCTTT
- TRBJ2-2 TRBV2 TRBD1 CASSDKGAPTGELFF TGTGCCAGCAGTGACAAGGGGGCTCCCACCGGGGAGCTGTTTTTT
few TRBJ1-2 TRBV12-3/TRBV12-4 - CASSVQGVWGYTF TGTGCCAGCAGCGTACAGGGAGTTTGGGGCTACACCTTC
few TRBJ2-7 TRBV19 TRBD1 CASSRPGQGTYEQYF TGTGCCAGTAGCAGACCCGGACAGGGAACCTACGAGCAGTACTTC
- TRBJ1-5 TRBV27 TRBD1 CASSFQGAQPQHF TGTGCCAGCAGTTTCCAGGGGGCCCAGCCCCAGCATTTT
- TRBJ2-7 TRBV27 TRBD2 CASSSMGLAGNEQYF TGTGCCAGCAGTTCTATGGGACTAGCCGGGAACGAGCAGTACTTC
- TRBJ2-7 TRBV7-9 TRBD1 CASSLARKGAGDEQYF TGTGCCAGCAGCTTAGCGCGAAAGGGGGCAGGGGACGAGCAGTACTTC
- TRBJ1-4 TRBV28 - CASRRGSTNEKLFF TGTGCCAGCAGAAGGGGATCAACTAATGAAAAACTGTTTTTT
- TRBJ1-1 TRBV12-3/TRBV12-4 - CASSRQVNTEAFF TGTGCCAGCAGCAGACAGGTGAACACTGAAGCTTTCTTT
- TRBJ2-5 TRBV7-9 - CASSLEAASGSQYF TGTGCCAGCAGCTTAGAGGCGGCCAGTGGGTCCCAGTACTTC
few TRBJ1-1 TRBV5-1 - CASSRPGGTEAFF TGCGCCAGCAGCCGCCCGGGGGGCACTGAAGCTTTCTTT
many TRBJ2-7 TRBV6-5 - CASSYSMEPALYEQYF TGTGCCAGCAGTTACTCGATGGAGCCAGCCCTATACGAGCAGTACTTC
- TRBJ1-6 TRBV19 TRBD1 CASSGTRTGTVHF TGTGCCAGTAGTGGTACCCGGACAGGGACGGTCCACTTT
- TRBJ1-5 TRBV7-2 - CASSLMGGNQPQHF TGTGCCAGCAGCTTAATGGGAGGCAATCAGCCCCAGCATTTT
- TRBJ1-2 TRBV19 - CASRTPSNYGYTF TGTGCCAGTAGGACACCGTCTAACTATGGCTACACCTTC